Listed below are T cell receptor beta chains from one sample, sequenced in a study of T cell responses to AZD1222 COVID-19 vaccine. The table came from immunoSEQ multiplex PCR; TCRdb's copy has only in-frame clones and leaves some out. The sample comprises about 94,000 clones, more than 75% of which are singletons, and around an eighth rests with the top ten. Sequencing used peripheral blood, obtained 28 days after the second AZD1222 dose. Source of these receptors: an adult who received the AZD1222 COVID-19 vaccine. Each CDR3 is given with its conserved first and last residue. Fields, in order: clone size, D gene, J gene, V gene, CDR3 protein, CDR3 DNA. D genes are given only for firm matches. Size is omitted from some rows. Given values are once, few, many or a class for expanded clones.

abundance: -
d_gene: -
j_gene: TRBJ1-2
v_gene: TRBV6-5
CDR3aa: CASSPEGPGYTF
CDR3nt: TGTGCCAGCAGTCCCGAGGGACCCGGCTACACCTTC

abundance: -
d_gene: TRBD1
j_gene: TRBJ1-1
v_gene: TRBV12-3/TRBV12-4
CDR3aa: CASSLPDRVEAFF
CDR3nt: TGTGCCAGCAGTTTGCCCGACAGGGTTGAAGCTTTCTTT

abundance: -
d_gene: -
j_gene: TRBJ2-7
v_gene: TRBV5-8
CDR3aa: CASSLAGANPYEQYF
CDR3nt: TGTGCCAGCAGCTTAGCCGGGGCGAACCCCTACGAGCAGTACTTC

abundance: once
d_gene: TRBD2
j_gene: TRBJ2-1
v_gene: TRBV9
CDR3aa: CASSPSSGLAGGAEQFF
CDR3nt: TGTGCCAGCAGCCCCTCAAGTGGTCTAGCGGGAGGGGCTGAGCAGTTCTTC

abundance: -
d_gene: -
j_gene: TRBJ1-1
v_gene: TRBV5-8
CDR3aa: CASSLSLGPGLGTEAFF
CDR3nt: TGTGCCAGCAGCTTGAGTCTAGGACCGGGTCTCGGCACTGAAGCTTTCTTT

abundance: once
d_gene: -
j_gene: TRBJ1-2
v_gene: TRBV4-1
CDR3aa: CASSQADRDNYGYTF
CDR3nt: TGCGCCAGCAGCCAAGCGGATCGAGATAACTATGGCTACACCTTC

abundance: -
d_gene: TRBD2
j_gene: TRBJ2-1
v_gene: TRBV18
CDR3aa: CASSPGLVRNNEQFF
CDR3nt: TGTGCCAGCTCACCGGGACTAGTACGGAACAATGAGCAGTTCTTC

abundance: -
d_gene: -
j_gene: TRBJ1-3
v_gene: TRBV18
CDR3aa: CASSPRMPDSGNTIYF
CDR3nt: TGTGCCAGCTCACCACGGATGCCGGACTCTGGAAACACCATATATTTT

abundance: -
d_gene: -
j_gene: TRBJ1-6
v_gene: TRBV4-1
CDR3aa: CASSQDRGGGNSPLHF
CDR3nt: TGCGCCAGCAGCCAAGATAGAGGCGGAGGAAATTCACCCCTCCACTTT

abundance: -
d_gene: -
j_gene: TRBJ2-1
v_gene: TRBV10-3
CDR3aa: CAISESEAHEQFF
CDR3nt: TGTGCCATCAGTGAGTCAGAGGCCCATGAGCAGTTCTTC

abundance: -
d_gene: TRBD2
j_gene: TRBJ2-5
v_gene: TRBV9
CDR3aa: CASSYSGLKETQYF
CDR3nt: TGTGCCAGCAGTTATTCGGGACTAAAAGAGACCCAGTACTTC

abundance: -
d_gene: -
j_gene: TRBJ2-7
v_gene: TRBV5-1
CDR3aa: CASSLRGNYEQYF
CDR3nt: TGCGCCAGCAGCCTCAGGGGAAACTACGAGCAGTACTTC

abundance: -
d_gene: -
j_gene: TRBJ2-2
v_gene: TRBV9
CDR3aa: CASSKRGNTGELFF
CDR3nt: TGTGCCAGCAGCAAGAGGGGGAACACCGGGGAGCTGTTTTTT

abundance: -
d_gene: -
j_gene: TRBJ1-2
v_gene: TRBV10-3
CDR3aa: CAISEEGSINYGYTF
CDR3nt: TGTGCCATCAGTGAGGAGGGCTCCATTAACTATGGCTACACCTTC

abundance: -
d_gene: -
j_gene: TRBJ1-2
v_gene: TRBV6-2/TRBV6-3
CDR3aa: CASSYPGGGYTF
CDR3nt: TGTGCCAGCAGTTACCCGGGGGGCGGCTACACCTTC

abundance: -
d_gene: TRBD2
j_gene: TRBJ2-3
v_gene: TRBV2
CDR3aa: CASRRGTSRVASTDTQYF
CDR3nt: TGTGCCAGCAGGAGGGGGACTAGTCGGGTTGCTAGCACAGATACGCAGTATTTT

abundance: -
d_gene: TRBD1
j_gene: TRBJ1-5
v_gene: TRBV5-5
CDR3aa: CASSVGQGPYSNQPQHF
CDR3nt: TGTGCCAGCAGCGTCGGACAGGGGCCTTATAGCAATCAGCCCCAGCATTTT

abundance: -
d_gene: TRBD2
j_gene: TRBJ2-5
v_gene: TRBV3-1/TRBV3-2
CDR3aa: CASSQDRASGRGETQYF
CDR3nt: TGTGCCAGCAGCCAAGATAGGGCTAGCGGGAGGGGAGAGACCCAGTACTTC

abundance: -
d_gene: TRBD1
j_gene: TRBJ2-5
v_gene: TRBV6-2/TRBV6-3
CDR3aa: CASSPGGGETQYF
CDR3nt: TGTGCCAGCAGCCCAGGGGGCGGAGAGACCCAGTACTTC

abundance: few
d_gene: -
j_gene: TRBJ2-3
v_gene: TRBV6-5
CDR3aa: CASSYTGRNTDTQYF
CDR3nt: TGTGCCAGCAGTTACACAGGGCGGAACACAGATACGCAGTATTTT

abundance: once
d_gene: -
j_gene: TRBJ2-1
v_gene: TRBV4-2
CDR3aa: CASRRTGTRGGNEQFF
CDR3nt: TGTGCCAGCAGACGAACCGGGACTCGAGGGGGGAATGAGCAGTTCTTC

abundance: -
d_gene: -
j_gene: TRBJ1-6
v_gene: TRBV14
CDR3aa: CASSQVPDGLSPLHF
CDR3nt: TGTGCCAGCAGCCAAGTTCCCGACGGACTTTCACCCCTCCACTTT

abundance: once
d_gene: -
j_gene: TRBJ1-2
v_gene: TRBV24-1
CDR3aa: CATRGAEGRMNYGYTF
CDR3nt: TGTGCCACCAGGGGGGCGGAGGGGCGGATGAACTATGGCTACACCTTC

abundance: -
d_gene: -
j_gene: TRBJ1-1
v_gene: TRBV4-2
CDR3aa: CASSQDALNTEAFF
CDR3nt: TGTGCCAGCAGCCAAGACGCGCTGAACACTGAAGCTTTCTTT

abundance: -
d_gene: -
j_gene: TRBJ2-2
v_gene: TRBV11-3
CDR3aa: CASSLGVRTELFF
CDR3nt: TGTGCCAGCAGCTTAGGGGTTCGGACGGAGCTGTTTTTT

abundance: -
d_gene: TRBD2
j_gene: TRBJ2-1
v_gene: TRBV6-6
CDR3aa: CASSTGLAGVSVEQFF
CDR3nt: TGTGCCAGCAGCACGGGACTAGCGGGAGTGTCTGTTGAGCAGTTCTTC

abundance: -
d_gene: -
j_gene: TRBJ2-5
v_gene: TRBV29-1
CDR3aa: CSATGSPRETQYF
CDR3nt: TGCAGCGCCACAGGGTCCCCCCGGGAGACCCAGTACTTC

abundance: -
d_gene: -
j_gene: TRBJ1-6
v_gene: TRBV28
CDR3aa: CASRIGVASPLHF
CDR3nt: TGTGCCAGCAGGATCGGGGTAGCGTCACCCCTCCACTTT

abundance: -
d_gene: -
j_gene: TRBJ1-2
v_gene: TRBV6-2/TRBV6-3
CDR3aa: CASSYGNYGYTF
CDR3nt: TGTGCCAGCAGTTACGGGAACTATGGCTACACCTTC

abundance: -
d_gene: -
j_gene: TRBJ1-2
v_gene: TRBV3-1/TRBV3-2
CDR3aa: CASSQDHGLRGYTF
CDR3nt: TGTGCCAGCAGCCAAGATCACGGACTCCGTGGCTACACCTTC

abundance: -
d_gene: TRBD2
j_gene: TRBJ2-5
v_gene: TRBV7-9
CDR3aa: CASSFGTSGRQETQYF
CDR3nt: TGTGCCAGCAGCTTCGGGACTAGCGGGAGACAAGAGACCCAGTACTTC

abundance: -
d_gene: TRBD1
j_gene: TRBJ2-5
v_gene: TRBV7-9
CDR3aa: CASSKGAALETQYF
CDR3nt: TGTGCCAGCAGCAAGGGGGCCGCTTTGGAGACCCAGTACTTC

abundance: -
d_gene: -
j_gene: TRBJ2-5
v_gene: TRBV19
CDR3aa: CASTWKTQYF
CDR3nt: TGTGCCAGTACGTGGAAGACCCAGTACTTC

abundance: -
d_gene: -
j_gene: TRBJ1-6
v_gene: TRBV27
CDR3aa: CASSPGQYNSPLHF
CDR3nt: TGTGCCAGCAGCCCCGGACAGTATAATTCACCCCTCCACTTT

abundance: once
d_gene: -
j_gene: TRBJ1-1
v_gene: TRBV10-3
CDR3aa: CAIKNAGRDTEAFF
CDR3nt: TGTGCCATCAAAAATGCGGGACGGGACACTGAAGCTTTCTTT

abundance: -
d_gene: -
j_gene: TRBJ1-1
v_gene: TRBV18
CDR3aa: CASSREQGAFF
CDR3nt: TGTGCCAGCTCACGGGAACAGGGAGCTTTCTTT

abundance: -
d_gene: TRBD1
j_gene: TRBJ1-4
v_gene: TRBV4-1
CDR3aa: CASSLRQGGALEKLFF
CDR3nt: TGCGCCAGCAGCCTTCGTCAGGGGGGGGCCCTTGAAAAACTGTTTTTT

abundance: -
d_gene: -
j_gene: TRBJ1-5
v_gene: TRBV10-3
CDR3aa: CAISLQGGNQPQHF
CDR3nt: TGTGCCATCAGTCTCCAGGGAGGTAACCAGCCCCAGCATTTT

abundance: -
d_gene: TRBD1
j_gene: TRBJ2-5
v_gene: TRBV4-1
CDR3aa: CASSQASGDSNFQTQYF
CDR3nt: TGCGCCAGCAGCCAAGCTTCCGGGGACAGCAACTTCCAAACCCAGTACTTC

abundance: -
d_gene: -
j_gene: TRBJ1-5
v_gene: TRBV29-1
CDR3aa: CSVQGPGNQPQHF
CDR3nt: TGCAGCGTTCAGGGGCCCGGCAATCAGCCCCAGCATTTT

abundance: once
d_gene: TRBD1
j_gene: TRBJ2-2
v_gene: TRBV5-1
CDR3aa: CASSLAGTGTSGELFF
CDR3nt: TGCGCCAGCAGCTTGGCGGGGACAGGGACCTCCGGGGAGCTGTTTTTT

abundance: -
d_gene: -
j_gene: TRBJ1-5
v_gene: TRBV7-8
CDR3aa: CASSLGGSGTRQPQHF
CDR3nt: TGTGCCAGCAGCTTAGGGGGGTCAGGGACTCGACAGCCCCAGCATTTT

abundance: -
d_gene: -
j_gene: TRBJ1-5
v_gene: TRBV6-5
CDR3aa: CASRQGGGNQPQHF
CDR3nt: TGTGCCAGCAGACAGGGAGGAGGCAATCAGCCCCAGCATTTT

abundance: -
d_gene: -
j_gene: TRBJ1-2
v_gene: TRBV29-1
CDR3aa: CSVGEGGYTF
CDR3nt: TGCAGCGTTGGAGAGGGTGGCTACACCTTC

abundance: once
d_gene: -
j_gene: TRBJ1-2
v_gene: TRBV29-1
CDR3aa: CSVEGYTF
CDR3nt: TGCAGCGTTGAAGGCTACACCTTC

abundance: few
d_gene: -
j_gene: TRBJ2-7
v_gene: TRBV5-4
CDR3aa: CASSLRGVSYEQYF
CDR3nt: TGTGCCAGCAGCTTGCGGGGCGTCTCCTACGAGCAGTACTTC

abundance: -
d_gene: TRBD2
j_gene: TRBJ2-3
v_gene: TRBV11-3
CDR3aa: CASSKLATADTQYF
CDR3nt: TGTGCCAGCAGCAAACTAGCGACCGCAGATACGCAGTATTTT

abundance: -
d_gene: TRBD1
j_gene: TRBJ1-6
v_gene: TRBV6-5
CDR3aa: CASTGRGNSPLHF
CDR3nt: TGTGCCAGCACGGGCAGGGGGAATTCACCCCTCCACTTT

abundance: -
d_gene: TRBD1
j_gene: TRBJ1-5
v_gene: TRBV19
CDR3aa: CASSAPGQGIYRPQHF
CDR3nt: TGTGCCAGTAGCGCACCCGGACAGGGCATATATCGACCCCAGCATTTT

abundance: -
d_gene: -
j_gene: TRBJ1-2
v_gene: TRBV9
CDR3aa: CASSPESRGPPSLYGYTF
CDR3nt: TGTGCCAGCAGCCCGGAATCAAGAGGGCCTCCGTCCCTCTATGGCTACACCTTC

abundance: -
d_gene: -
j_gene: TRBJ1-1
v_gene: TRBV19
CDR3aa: CASSIGRGTEAFF
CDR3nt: TGTGCCAGTAGTATAGGGAGGGGCACTGAAGCTTTCTTT

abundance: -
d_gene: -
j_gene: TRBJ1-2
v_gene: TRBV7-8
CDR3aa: CASSFSSGPSYGYTF
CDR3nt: TGTGCCAGCAGCTTCAGCTCTGGGCCTAGCTATGGCTACACCTTC

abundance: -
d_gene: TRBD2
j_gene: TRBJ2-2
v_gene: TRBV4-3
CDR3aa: CASSQDRTSGTGELFF
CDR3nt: TGCGCCAGCAGCCAAGATCGAACTAGCGGCACCGGGGAGCTGTTTTTT

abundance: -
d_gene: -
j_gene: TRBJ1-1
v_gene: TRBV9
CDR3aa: CASSVGTRTEAFF
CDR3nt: TGTGCCAGCAGCGTAGGTACTCGGACTGAAGCTTTCTTT

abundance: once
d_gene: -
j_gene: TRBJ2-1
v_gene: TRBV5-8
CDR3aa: CASSLTSSYNEQFF
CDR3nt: TGTGCCAGCAGCTTGACTAGTTCCTACAATGAGCAGTTCTTC

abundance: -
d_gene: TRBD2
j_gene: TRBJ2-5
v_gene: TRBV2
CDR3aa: CASSPPGGSGSGETQYF
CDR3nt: TGTGCCAGCAGTCCCCCCGGCGGTAGCGGGAGTGGAGAGACCCAGTACTTC

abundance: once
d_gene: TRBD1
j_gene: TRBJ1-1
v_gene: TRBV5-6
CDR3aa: CASSAGQYTEAFF
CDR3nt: TGTGCCAGCAGCGCGGGACAGTACACTGAAGCTTTCTTT

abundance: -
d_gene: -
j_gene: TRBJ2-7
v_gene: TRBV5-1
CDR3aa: CASSASYGLSYEQYF
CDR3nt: TGCGCCAGCAGCGCAAGTTATGGGCTATCCTACGAGCAGTACTTC

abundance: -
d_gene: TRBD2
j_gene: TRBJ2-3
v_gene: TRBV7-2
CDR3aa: CASSPGGTDTQYF
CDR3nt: TGTGCCAGCAGCCCCGGGGGGACAGATACGCAGTATTTT